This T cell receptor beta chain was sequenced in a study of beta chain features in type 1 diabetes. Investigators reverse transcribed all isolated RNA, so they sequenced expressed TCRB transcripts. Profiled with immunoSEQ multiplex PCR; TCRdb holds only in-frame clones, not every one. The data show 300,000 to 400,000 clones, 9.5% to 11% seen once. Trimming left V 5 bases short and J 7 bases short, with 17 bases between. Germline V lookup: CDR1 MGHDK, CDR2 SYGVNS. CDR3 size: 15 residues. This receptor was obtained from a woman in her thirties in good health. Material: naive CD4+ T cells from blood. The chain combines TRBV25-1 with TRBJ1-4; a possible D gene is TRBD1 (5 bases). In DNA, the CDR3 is TGTGCCAGCAGTTCTCTAAGGGGCGTAGTTGAAAAACTGTTTTTT. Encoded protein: CASSSLRGVVEKLFF.